This TCR beta chain comes out of a study of blood T cell repertoires in COVID-19. Germline CDR1 MNHEY, CDR2 SVGAGI. CDR3 length: 10 amino acids. V lost 11 bases to trimming and J lost 3 bases; unmatched junction nucleotides: 0. Followed over time, Seattle patients had been enrolled while infection was active. Per the original methods: Using reference gene primer amplification, nucleated cell counts were estimated. Repertoires were generated with immunoSEQ multiplex PCR, while TCRdb's copy carries only in-frame clones and drops some. That table is the source of V, J and clone size, and D and trimming were worked out from the DNA. The sample yields 150,000 to 200,000 clones, 85% seen once.

The sample consisted of peripheral blood. The receptor was isolated from a woman of 80 years or more with COVID-19, enrolled during active disease. The rearrangement uses TRBV6-5 and TRBJ2-5; 7 nucleotides match TRBD2. The CDR3 sequence is CAGLEETQYF. DNA of the CDR3: TGTGCCGGACTAGAAGAGACCCAGTACTTC.